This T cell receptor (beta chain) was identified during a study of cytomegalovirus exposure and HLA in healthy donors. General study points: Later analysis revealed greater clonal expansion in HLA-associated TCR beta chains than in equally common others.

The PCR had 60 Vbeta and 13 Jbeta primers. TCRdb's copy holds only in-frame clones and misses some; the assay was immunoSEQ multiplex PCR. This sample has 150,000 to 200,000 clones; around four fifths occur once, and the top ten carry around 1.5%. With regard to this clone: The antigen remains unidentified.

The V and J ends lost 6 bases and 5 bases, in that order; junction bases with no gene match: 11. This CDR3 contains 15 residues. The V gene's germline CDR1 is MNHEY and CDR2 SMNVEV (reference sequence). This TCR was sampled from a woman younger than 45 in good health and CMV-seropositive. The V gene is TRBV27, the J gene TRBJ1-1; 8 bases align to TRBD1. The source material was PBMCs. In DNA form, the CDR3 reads TGTGCCAGCAGCCCACTCGACAGGGGATGGACTGAAGCTTTCTTT. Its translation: CASSPLDRGWTEAFF.